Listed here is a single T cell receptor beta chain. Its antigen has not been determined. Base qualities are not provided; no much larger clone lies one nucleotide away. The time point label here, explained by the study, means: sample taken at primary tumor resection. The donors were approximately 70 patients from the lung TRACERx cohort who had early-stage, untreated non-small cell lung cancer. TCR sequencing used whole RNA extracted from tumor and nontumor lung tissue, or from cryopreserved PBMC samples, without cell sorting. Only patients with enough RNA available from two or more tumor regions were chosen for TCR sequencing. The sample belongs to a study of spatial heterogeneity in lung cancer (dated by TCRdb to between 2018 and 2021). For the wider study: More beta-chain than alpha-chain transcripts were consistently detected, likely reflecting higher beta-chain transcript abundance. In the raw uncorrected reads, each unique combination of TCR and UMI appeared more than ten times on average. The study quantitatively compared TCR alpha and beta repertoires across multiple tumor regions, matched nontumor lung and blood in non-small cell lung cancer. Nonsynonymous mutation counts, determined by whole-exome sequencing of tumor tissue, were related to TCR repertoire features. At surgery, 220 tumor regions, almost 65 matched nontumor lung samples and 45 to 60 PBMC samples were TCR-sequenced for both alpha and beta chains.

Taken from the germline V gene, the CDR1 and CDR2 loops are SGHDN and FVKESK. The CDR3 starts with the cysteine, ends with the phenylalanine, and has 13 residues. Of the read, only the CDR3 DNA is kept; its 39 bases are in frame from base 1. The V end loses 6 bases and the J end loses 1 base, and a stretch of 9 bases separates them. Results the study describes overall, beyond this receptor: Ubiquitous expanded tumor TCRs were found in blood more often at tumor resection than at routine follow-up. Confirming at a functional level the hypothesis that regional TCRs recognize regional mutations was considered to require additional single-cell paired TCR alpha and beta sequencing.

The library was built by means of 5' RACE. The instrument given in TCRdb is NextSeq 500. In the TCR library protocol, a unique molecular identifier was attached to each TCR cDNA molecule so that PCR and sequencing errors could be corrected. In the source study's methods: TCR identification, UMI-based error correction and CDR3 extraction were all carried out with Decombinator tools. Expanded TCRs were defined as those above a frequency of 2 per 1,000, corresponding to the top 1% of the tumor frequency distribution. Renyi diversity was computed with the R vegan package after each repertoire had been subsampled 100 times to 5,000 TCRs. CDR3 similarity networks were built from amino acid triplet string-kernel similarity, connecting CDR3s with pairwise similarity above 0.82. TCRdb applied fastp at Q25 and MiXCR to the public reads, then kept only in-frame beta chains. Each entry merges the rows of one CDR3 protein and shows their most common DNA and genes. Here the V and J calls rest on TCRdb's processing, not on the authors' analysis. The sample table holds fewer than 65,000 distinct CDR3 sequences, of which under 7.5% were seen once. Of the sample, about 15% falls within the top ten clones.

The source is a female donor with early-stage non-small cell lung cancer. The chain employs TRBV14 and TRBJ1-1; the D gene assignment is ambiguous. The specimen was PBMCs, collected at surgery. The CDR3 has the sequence CASRGIGNTEAFF. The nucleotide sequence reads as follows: TGTGCCAGCAGGGGGATCGGGAACACTGAAGCTTTCTTT.